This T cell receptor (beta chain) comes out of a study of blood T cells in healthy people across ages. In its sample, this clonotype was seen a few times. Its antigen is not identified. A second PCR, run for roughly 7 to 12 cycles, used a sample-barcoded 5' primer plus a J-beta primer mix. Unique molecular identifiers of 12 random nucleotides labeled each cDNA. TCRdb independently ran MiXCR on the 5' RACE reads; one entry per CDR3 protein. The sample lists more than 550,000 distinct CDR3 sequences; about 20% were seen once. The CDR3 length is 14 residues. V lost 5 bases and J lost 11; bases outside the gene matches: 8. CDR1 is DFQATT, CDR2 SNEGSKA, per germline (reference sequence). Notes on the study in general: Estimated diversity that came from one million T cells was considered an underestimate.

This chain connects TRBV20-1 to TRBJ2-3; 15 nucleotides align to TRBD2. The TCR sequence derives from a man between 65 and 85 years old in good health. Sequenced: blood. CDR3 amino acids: CSAFPGLAGGLQYF. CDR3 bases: TGCAGTGCTTTTCCGGGACTAGCGGGGGGCTTGCAGTATTTT.